These 22 T cell receptor beta chains share one sample of origin, sequenced in a study of blood T cell repertoires in COVID-19. Method: immunoSEQ multiplex PCR; TCRdb's copy keeps in-frame clones and lacks some. There are a few hundred thousand clones in the sample; approximately 80% occur only once, and 4.2% lies in the top ten. Sequenced sample: peripheral blood. These receptors all come from a man in his 60s with acute or convalescent COVID-19.

This clone has only one observation. J is TRBJ2-1 and V is TRBV5-4; 9 bases align to TRBD2. Germline trimming cut 4 bases from V and 8 bases from J; bases unmatched to any gene: 7. The germline gives CDR1 SGHNT, CDR2 YYREEE (reference sequence). The CDR3 runs to 14 residues. Here the CDR3 DNA reads TGTGCCAGCAGCACCGGGACTAGCCACCATGAGCAGTTCTTC. Its protein product is CASSTGTSHHEQFF.

This clone showed up just a few times. The rearrangement joins TRBV27 to TRBJ1-2; 8 bases match TRBD1. The germline V gene has CDR1 MNHEY and CDR2 SMNVEV (reference sequence). This CDR3 comprises 15 residues. V gave up 5 bases and J gave up 6 bases; unmatched junction bases: 11. CDR3 nucleotides: TGTGCCAGCAGTCCTAGGGACAGGCGGTCGGATGGCTACACCTTC. Translated: CASSPRDRRSDGYTF.

The chain links TRBV6-5 to TRBJ2-7; 9 nucleotides match TRBD1. Trimming cost V 6 bases and J 2 bases; bases outside gene matches: 2. Germline loops: CDR1 MNHEY, CDR2 SVGAGI. CDR3 size: 13 residues. The CDR3 DNA follows: TGTGCCAGCAGGGGGACAGGGCCCTACGAGCAGTACTTC. It specifies CASRGTGPYEQYF.

Regarding this clone: The DNA is omitted, as the CDR3 cannot be located on it reliably, and the CDR3 follows TCRdb's listing. V and J are TRBV9 and TRBJ1-1. The CDR3 is made up of 12 amino acids, end residues included. Per the germline V gene, CDR1 is SGDLS and CDR2 is YYNGEE. The CDR3 loop reads CASSVGRGNTFF.

This chain uses TRBV9 with TRBJ2-1; TRBD2 agrees at 9 bases. Trimming took 0 bases from V and 0 from J; bases not matched to a gene: 7. CDR1 SGDLS and CDR2 YYNGEE come from the germline V gene. The CDR3 consists of 18 residues. The CDR3 protein is CASSVGAGGPHSYNEQFF. The DNA of the CDR3 is TGTGCCAGCAGCGTAGGAGCGGGGGGCCCTCACTCCTACAATGAGCAGTTCTTC.

This chain joins TRBV6-1 and TRBJ1-5, with unresolved D. Trimming took off 2 bases at V and 2 bases at J, with 13 bases between the two ends. Germline CDR1 and CDR2: MNHNS and SASEGT. The CDR3 has 16 residues. CDR3 in amino acids: CASSERWENGNQPQHF. The CDR3, as DNA: TGTGCCAGCAGTGAAAGGTGGGAGAATGGCAATCAGCCCCAGCATTTT.

The rearrangement uses TRBV30 and TRBJ2-7; TRBD1 is a possible D gene (6 bases). The germline CDR1 and CDR2 sequences are GTSNPN and SVGIG (reference sequence). CDR3 length: 14 residues. Deletions cut 2 bases from V and 2 bases from J, with 13 bases between. The chain's CDR3 is CAWSRGHRTYEQYF. As DNA, the CDR3 is TGTGCCTGGAGTAGGGGACATCGAACCTACGAGCAGTACTTC.

A single count supports this clone. This chain links TRBV5-1 with TRBJ1-2; no firm D call. CDR3 size: 13 residues. Germline loops: CDR1 SGHRS, CDR2 YFSETQ. Trimming took off 7 bases at V and 6 bases at J, with 16 bases between the two ends. In DNA, the CDR3 is TGCGCCAGCTCCCTAGACTCCGAGAATGGCTACACCTTC. This encodes CASSLDSENGYTF.

A remark on this clone: The identical CDR3 is also encoded by other nucleotide sequences in the sample. The V call is TRBV5-1, the J call TRBJ2-5; 7 bases are shared with TRBD2. Losses at the gene ends were 0 bases for V and 1 base for J; bases not matched to a gene: 3. CDR1 SGHRS and CDR2 YFSETQ come from the germline V gene. The CDR3 is made up of 15 amino acids. In DNA form, the CDR3 reads TGCGCCAGCAGCTTGGCGGGGACTACCCAAGAGACCCAGTACTTC. Translation gives CASSLAGTTQETQYF.

The rearrangement joins TRBV29-1 to TRBJ1-1; D uncertain. The CDR3 loop spans 11 amino acids. The V gene's germline CDR1 is SQVTM and CDR2 ANQGSEA. V lost 3 bases to trimming and J lost 7 bases, with 9 bases between them. CDR3 loop: CSVDNSYEAFF. The CDR3 DNA reads TGCAGCGTTGACAATAGCTATGAAGCTTTCTTT.

The V call is TRBV2, the J call TRBJ2-4; TRBD2 might be the D (5 bases). V gave up 2 bases and J gave up 7 bases, with 15 bases separating them. Germline V gene sequence: CDR1 SNHLY, CDR2 FYNNEI. The CDR3 covers 15 residues. CDR3 bases: TGTGCCAGCAGTGAATTTGAGGCTTCGGGGAACATTCAGTACTTC. Translated, it gives CASSEFEASGNIQYF.

This clone was seen just once. CDR3 protein: CAWSTGTGGGYTF. The CDR3 region has the DNA TGTGCCTGGTCCACCGGGACAGGCGGTGGCTACACCTTC. V and J are TRBV30 and TRBJ1-2, with 8 nucleotides matching TRBD1. This CDR3 comprises 13 residues. The V segment lost 5 bases and the J segment 7 bases; nucleotides outside the gene matches: 9. Germline CDR1 is GTSNPN and CDR2 is SVGIG (reference sequence).

The CDR3 sequence is CASSQDPSGRPSSYEQYF. The CDR3 bases are TGCGCCAGCAGCCAAGACCCTAGCGGGAGGCCGAGCTCCTACGAGCAGTACTTC. The J gene is TRBJ2-7, the V gene TRBV4-3; 11 bases map to TRBD2. Trimming cost V 0 bases and J 0 bases; bases outside gene matches: 7. The CDR3 covers 18 residues. Germline CDR1 and CDR2: LGHNA and YSLEER.

This chain uses TRBV18 with TRBJ2-7, with TRBD2 as a possible D gene (6 bases). Germline CDR1 is KGHSH and CDR2 is LQKENI. V shed 5 bases and J shed 7 bases, with 24 bases lying between them. The CDR3 is 16 amino acids. The DNA of the CDR3 is TGTGCCAGCTCATCCCTTCCGGGAGCCACCCTACGAGAGCAGTACTTC. It specifies CASSSLPGATLREQYF.

The J gene is TRBJ1-5, the V gene TRBV6-6, with D uncertain. CDR3 length equals 16 residues. The germline V and J ends were trimmed by 2 bases and 2 bases, with 13 bases remaining between them. Germline CDR1 MNHNY, CDR2 SVGAGI (reference sequence). The chain's CDR3 is CASSYLSGIGNQPQHF. DNA of the CDR3: TGTGCCAGCAGTTACCTCTCCGGGATTGGCAATCAGCCCCAGCATTTT.

The chain links TRBV19 to TRBJ2-4; perhaps TRBD1 as D (6 bases). Looked up from germline, CDR1 is LNHDA and CDR2 is SQIVND (reference sequence). This CDR3 contains 14 residues. V was cut by 3 bases and J by 11 bases, with 17 bases left in between. CDR3 sequence reads: CASSMDRHEEVQYF. The CDR3 DNA sequence: TGTGCCAGTAGTATGGACAGACACGAGGAGGTTCAGTACTTC.

This chain links TRBV5-1 with TRBJ2-5; 8 bases map to TRBD1. The germline V gene encodes CDR1 SGHRS and CDR2 YFSETQ. V gave up 2 bases and J gave up 2 bases; unmatched junction bases: 2. This CDR3 comprises 14 residues. The CDR3 spells CASSFWTGQETQYF. The CDR3 DNA sequence: TGCGCCAGCAGCTTTTGGACAGGGCAAGAGACCCAGTACTTC.

The table lists this clone with a few counts. The V gene is TRBV11-2, the J gene TRBJ2-1, with unresolved D. In germline, CDR1 is SGHAT, CDR2 FQNNGV. The CDR3 runs to 16 residues. V dropped 0 bases and J dropped 0 bases, with 9 bases sitting between them. CDR3 nucleotide sequence: TGTGCCAGCAGCTTAGATCCCGTCTCCTCCTACAATGAGCAGTTCTTC. It specifies CASSLDPVSSYNEQFF.

The genes are TRBV12-3 or TRBV12-4 and TRBJ1-2, with D possibly being TRBD1 (5 bases). Deletions cut 2 bases from V and 8 bases from J, with 9 bases between. There are 12 residues in the CDR3. The CDR3 sequence is CASSLPDRGYTF. CDR3 bases: TGTGCCAGCAGTTTACCAGACAGAGGCTACACCTTC.

This chain uses TRBV3-1 (or the pseudogene TRBV3-2) with TRBJ2-5; TRBD2 matches at 11 bases. Germline CDR1 is LGHDT and CDR2 is YNNKEL (reference sequence). This CDR3 comprises 17 residues. J was trimmed by 1 base and V by 1 base; bases with no gene match: 5. The CDR3 DNA follows: TGTGCCAGCAGCCAAGGTAAAGGGACTAGCGGCCAAGAGACCCAGTACTTC. Its protein product is CASSQGKGTSGQETQYF.

This chain joins TRBV13 and TRBJ1-1, with D possibly being TRBD1 (5 bases). CDR1 and CDR2 from the germline V gene are PRHDT and FYEKMQ (reference sequence). V lost 5 bases to trimming and J lost 2 bases, with 18 bases between them. The CDR3 runs to 16 residues. The CDR3: CASSRPFRVRNTEAFF. The DNA for the CDR3 is TGTGCCAGCAGCCGCCCATTCAGGGTGAGAAACACTGAAGCTTTCTTT.

This chain uses TRBV18 with TRBJ2-2, with TRBD2 matching over 13 bases. The CDR3 length is 18 residues. Trimming removed 3 bases from V and 0 bases from J; junction bases left unmatched: 4. Germline V CDR1 and CDR2: KGHSH, LQKENI. CDR3 protein: CASSPRTSGGTNTGELFF. DNA of the CDR3: TGTGCCAGCTCACCCCGGACTAGCGGGGGTACGAACACCGGGGAGCTGTTTTTT.